This TCR beta chain is drawn from a study of CD8 T cell repertoires and HIV-1 epitope variants (TCRdb year 2020). About the study as a whole: In separate culture wells, T cells were stimulated with each of twenty-five peptides that represented autologous and known Gag and Nef epitope variants. T cells were enriched using the EasySep Human T Cell Enrichment Kit and were co-cultured with equal numbers of autologous T cell-negative cells serving as antigen-presenting cells. An aliquot of 1M T cells was saved as an uncultured baseline condition, separate from the approximately 75 T cell cultures. The epitopes tested were three Gag epitope families plus Nef HW9 and YT9. A total of over 65 T cell cultures were run, with each culture condition done in triplicate except for one peptide, which was done in duplicate. Cultures were maintained for 10 days in IMDM with gentamicin, and half-media changes adding IL-2, IL-7 and IL-15 were performed on days 3 and 7. The control conditions were a CMV, EBV and flu peptide pool, the Ebola AY9 epitope as a negative control, and a well with no peptide.

Points the paper makes about the study in general: Of the nine antigen-specific TCR beta clonotypes identified, about six appeared cross-reactive for autologous or known escape epitope variants. Roughly 5 clonotypes recognized the Nef KF9 family and one clonotype recognized the HW9 family, while no responses to the TAALDMSHF plasma variant were seen. The assay identified only TCR beta chains and indicated proliferation to antigen, not T cell function or cytokine profile.

The EasySep Human CD8+ T Cell Enrichment Kit was used on day 10 to isolate CD8+ T cells from every culture. TCR beta CDR3 regions were sequenced at survey depth on the immunoSEQ platform. The QIAamp DNA micro kit was used to extract genomic DNA from every cultured and uncultured CD8+ T cell population. On the study's bioinformatics: Samples with under 5,000 productive reads were excluded, and this exclusion removed about 6% of the roughly 75 HIV peptide-stimulated cultures. A MANAFEST web app trimmed sequences to CDR3 and removed nonproductive sequences, CDR3s under 5 amino acids, and those not starting C or ending F/W. Clonotypes were classified as antigen-specific only if expansion was observed in at least 2 of 3 replicates versus the no-peptide control at FDR 0.01, only within one epitope family. A frequency at least fivefold higher than in wells stimulated with peptides from other epitope families was additionally required for specific clonotypes. TCRdb obtained this table from immuneACCESS and retained in-frame rearrangements with V and J assigned. These tables miss some clones; where compared with another copy, unresolved V genes account for less than half of the shortfall, and the remainder is unexplained. V, J and clone size are taken as reported in that table, and D and trimming were inferred from the DNA itself. This sample has 4,500 to 6,000 clones in its table, and less than 70% of those were observed once. Around two fifths of the sample comes from the top ten.

Concerning this clone itself: Its antigen specificity is not known. No base qualities exist here, and no much larger clone lies one base off it.

Material for sequencing was cultured CD8+ T cells derived from PBMCs. The clonotype was recovered from a male donor with HIV.

The CDR3 corresponds to CASGDRGLDEQFF. The DNA sequence reads TGTGCCAGTGGGGACAGGGGGCTGGATGAGCAGTTCTTC. The chain is made from TRBV19 and TRBJ2-1, with 12 bases matching TRBD1. From the germline V gene (reference sequence), CDR1 is LNHDA and CDR2 is SQIVND. Compared with germline, V lacks 8 bases and J lacks 8 bases; bases without a gene match: 4. Including cysteine and phenylalanine, the CDR3 has 13 amino acids. Only CDR3 DNA is held: 39 bases, read in frame from base 1.